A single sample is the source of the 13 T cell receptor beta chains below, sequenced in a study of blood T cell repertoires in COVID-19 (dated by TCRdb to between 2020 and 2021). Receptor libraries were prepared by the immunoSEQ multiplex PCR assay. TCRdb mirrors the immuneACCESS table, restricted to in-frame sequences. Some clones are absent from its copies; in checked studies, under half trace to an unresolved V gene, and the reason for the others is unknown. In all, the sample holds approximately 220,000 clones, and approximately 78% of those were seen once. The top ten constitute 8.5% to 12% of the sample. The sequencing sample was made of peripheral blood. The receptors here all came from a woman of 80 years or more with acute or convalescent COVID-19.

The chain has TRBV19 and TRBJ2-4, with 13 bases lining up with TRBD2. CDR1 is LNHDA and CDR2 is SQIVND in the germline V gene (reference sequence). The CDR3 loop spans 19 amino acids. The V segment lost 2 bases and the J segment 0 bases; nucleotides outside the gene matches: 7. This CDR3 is CASSIRGLAGVLAKNIQYF. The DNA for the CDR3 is TGTGCCAGTAGTATAAGAGGACTAGCGGGGGTCCTAGCCAAAAACATTCAGTACTTC.

As DNA, the CDR3 is TGTGCCAGCAGTCGACCGACAGATGTCTTTTATGGCTACACCTTC. Protein product: CASSRPTDVFYGYTF. This chain connects TRBV28 to TRBJ1-2; TRBD1 is a possible D gene (5 bases). The CDR3 is 15 residues long. Trimming pared 5 bases from V and 5 bases from J, leaving 18 bases between. Germline loops: CDR1 MDHEN, CDR2 SYDVKM.

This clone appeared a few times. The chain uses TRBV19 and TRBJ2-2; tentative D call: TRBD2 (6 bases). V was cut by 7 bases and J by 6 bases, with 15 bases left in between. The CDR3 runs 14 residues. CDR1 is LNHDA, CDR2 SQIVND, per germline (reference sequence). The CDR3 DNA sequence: TGTGCCAGTACCCAGTCCGGGACTCCCGGGGAGCTGTTTTTT. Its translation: CASTQSGTPGELFF.

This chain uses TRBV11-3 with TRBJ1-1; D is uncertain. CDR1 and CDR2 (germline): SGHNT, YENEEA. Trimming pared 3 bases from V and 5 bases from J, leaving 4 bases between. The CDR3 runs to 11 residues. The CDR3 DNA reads TGTGCCAGCAGCTTTATGACTGAAGCTTTCTTT. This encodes CASSFMTEAFF.

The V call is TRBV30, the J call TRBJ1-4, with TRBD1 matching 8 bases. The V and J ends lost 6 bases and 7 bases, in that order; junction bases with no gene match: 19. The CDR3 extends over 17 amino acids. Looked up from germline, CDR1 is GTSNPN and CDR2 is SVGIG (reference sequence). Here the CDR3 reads CACARAGGTRGFEKLFF. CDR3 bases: TGTGCCTGCGCGAGGGCAGGGGGCACGCGGGGTTTTGAAAAACTGTTTTTT.

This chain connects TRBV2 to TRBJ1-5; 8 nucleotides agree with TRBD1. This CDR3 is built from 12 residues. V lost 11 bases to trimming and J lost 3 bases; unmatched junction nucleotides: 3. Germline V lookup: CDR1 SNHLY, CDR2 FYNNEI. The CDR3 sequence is CASTGANQPQHF. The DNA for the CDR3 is TGTGCCTCGACAGGGGCCAATCAGCCCCAGCATTTT.

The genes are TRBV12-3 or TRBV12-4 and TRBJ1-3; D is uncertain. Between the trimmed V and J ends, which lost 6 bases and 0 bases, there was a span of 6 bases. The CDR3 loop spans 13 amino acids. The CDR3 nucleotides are TGTGCCAGCAGACACAGCTCTGGAAACACCATATATTTT. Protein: CASRHSSGNTIYF.

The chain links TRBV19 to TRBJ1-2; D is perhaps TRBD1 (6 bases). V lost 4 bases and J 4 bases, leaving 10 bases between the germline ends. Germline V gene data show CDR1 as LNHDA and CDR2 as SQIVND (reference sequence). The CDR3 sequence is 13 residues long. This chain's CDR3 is CASSKGTIYGYTF. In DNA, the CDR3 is TGTGCCAGTAGTAAAGGGACAATCTATGGCTACACCTTC.

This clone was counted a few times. CDR3 DNA sequence: TGTGCCAGCAGCTACTATTTACAGGGGAATCAGCCCCAGCATTTT. This codes for CASSYYLQGNQPQHF. The chain employs TRBV3-1 (or the pseudogene TRBV3-2) and TRBJ1-5; 7 positions match TRBD1. The CDR3 has 15 residues. V was pared by 5 bases and J by 4 bases, with 8 bases of the junction left unmatched. Germline CDR1 LGHDT, CDR2 YNNKEL (reference sequence).

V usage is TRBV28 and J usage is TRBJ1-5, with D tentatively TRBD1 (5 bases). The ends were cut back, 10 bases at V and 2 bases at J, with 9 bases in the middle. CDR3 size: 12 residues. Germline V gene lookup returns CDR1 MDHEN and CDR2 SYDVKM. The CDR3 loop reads CATWGGNQPQHF. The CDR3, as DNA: TGTGCCACCTGGGGGGGCAATCAGCCCCAGCATTTT.

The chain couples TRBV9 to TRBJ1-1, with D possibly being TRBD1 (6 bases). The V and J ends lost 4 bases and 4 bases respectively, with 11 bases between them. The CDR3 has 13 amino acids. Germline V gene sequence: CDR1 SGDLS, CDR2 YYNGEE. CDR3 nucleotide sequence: TGTGCCAGCAGCAAACGGGACACCACTGAAGCTTTCTTT. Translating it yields CASSKRDTTEAFF. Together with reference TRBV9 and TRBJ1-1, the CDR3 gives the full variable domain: DSGVTQTPKHLITATGQRVTLRCSPRSGDLSVYWYQQSLDQGLQFLIQYYNGEERAKGNILERFSAQQFPDLHSELNLSSLELGDSALYFCASSKRDTTEAFFGQGTRLTVV.

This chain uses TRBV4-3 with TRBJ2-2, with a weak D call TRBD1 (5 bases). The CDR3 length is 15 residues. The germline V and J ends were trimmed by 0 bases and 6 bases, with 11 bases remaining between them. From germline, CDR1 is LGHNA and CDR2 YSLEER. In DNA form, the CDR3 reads TGCGCCAGCAGCCAAGAGTTTTGGGGCCCCGGGGAGCTGTTTTTT. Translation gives CASSQEFWGPGELFF.

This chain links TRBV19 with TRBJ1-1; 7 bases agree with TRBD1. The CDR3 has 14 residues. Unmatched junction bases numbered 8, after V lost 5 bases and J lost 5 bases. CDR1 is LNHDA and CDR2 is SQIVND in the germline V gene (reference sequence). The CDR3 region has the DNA TGTGCCAGTAGTCTAAGACAGGGAAGGACTGAAGCTTTCTTT. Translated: CASSLRQGRTEAFF.